These 25 T cell receptor beta chains came from one sample sequenced in a study of T cell repertoires in cytomegalovirus infection. Their antigen targets remain unknown. TCRdb itself ran the reads through MiXCR, one entry per CDR3 protein. The profile shows roughly 570,000 distinct CDR3 sequences, almost 40% of them singletons. The material was cultured PBMCs, obtained from culture after CMV antigen stimulation. Every receptor here comes from a human donor in good health (CMV status not recorded). Some clones in this sample may be carry-over from other donors' samples.

The chain employs TRBV7-6 and TRBJ2-5; no definite D call. This CDR3 is built from 11 residues. CDR1 SGHVS and CDR2 FNYEAQ come from the germline V gene. Between the trimmed V and J ends, which lost 7 bases and 2 bases, there was a span of 5 bases. The CDR3 DNA follows: TGTGCCAGCACCTTTCAAGAGACCCAGTACTTC. Amino acids: CASTFQETQYF.

This chain links TRBV6-2 or TRBV6-3 with TRBJ2-3; TRBD2 matches 12 bases. Germline V gives CDR1 MNHEY, CDR2 SVGEGT. This CDR3 contains 17 residues. V shed 0 bases and J 5 bases; nucleotides not matched to a gene: 6. CDR3 amino acids: CASSYSPSGRAKDTQYF. The CDR3 nucleotides read TGTGCCAGCAGTTACTCACCTAGCGGGAGGGCCAAAGATACGCAGTATTTT.

This clonotype has a handful of counts. The chain couples TRBV7-9 to TRBJ1-1; no clear D. Germline values: CDR1 SEHNR, CDR2 FQNEAQ (reference sequence). V was cut by 6 bases and J by 7 bases, with 6 bases left in between. The CDR3 spans 10 residues. CDR3 loop: CASRRLEAFF. The CDR3 DNA is TGTGCCAGCAGAAGACTTGAAGCTTTCTTT.

The rearrangement joins TRBV4-2 to TRBJ1-3; D possibly corresponds to TRBD1 (6 bases). The V gene's germline CDR1 is LGHNA and CDR2 YNFKEQ. There are 19 residues in the CDR3. Trimming shortened V by 1 base and J by 2 bases, and 21 bases separated the two germline ends. This chain's CDR3 is CASSQGIAPGDPAGNTIYF. CDR3 bases: TGTGCCAGCAGCCAAGGGATAGCCCCAGGGGACCCCGCTGGAAACACCATATATTTT.

This chain joins TRBV4-1 and TRBJ2-7, with 8 bases lining up with TRBD2. This CDR3 contains 16 residues. V lost 4 bases, J lost 4 bases, and 12 bases stayed unmatched. The germline CDR1 and CDR2 sequences are MGHRA and YSYEKL. In DNA form, the CDR3 reads TGCGCCAGCAGCCGGACGAAGCGGGAGTGGGATTACGAGCAGTACTTC. Its protein product is CASSRTKREWDYEQYF.

The chain is built from TRBV6-1 and TRBJ2-7; D is undetermined. Germline V CDR1 and CDR2: MNHNS, SASEGT. V lost 7 bases, J lost 0 bases, and 16 bases lay in between. This CDR3 contains 15 residues. As DNA, the CDR3 is TGTGCCAGCACCCAAGGTGCCTCCAGCTCCTACGAGCAGTACTTC. This gives the protein CASTQGASSSYEQYF.

V is TRBV6-1 and J is TRBJ2-1; TRBD2 matches 7 bases. The CDR3 length is 17 residues. V was clipped by 2 bases and J by 4 bases; unmatched bases: 11. Germline values: CDR1 MNHNS, CDR2 SASEGT. The CDR3 DNA is TGTGCCAGCAGTGAAACAGGAGCGGGATTCGGTTACAATGAGCAGTTCTTC. Amino acids: CASSETGAGFGYNEQFF.

V usage is TRBV7-9 and J usage is TRBJ2-1, with D possibly TRBD1 on 7 matching bases. Germline lookup yields CDR1 SEHNR and CDR2 FQNEAQ (reference sequence). Trimming shortened V by 6 bases and J by 1 base, and 13 bases separated the two germline ends. This CDR3 is built from 15 residues. In nucleotides, the CDR3 is TGTGCCAGCAGGGGCGGGACAGCGTCCTACAATGAGCAGTTCTTC. This encodes CASRGGTASYNEQFF.

The rearrangement joins TRBV7-8 to TRBJ2-1; TRBD2 agrees at 10 bases. V lost 6 bases to trimming and J lost 5 bases; unmatched junction nucleotides: 4. The CDR3 consists of 14 residues. Germline V CDR1 and CDR2: SGHVS, FQNEAQ. CDR3 sequence: CASRTGLANNEQFF. In DNA, the CDR3 is TGTGCCAGCAGGACGGGACTAGCGAACAATGAGCAGTTCTTC.

V usage is TRBV19 and J usage is TRBJ2-7; unclear D gene. The V gene lost 10 bases and the J gene lost 4 bases, with 14 bases spanning the gap. The CDR3 spans 12 residues. The germline gives CDR1 LNHDA, CDR2 SQIVND (reference sequence). CDR3 nucleotides: TGTGCCACCAGGAGTTTGACTTACGAGCAGTACTTC. It translates to CATRSLTYEQYF. Together with reference TRBV19 and TRBJ2-7, the CDR3 gives the full variable domain: DGGITQSPKYLFRKEGQNVTLSCEQNLNHDAMYWYRQDPGQGLRLIYYSQIVNDFQKGDIAEGYSVSREKKESFPLTVTSAQKNPTAFYLCATRSLTYEQYFGPGTRLTVT.

This clonotype was found many times. This chain links TRBV7-2 with TRBJ2-7; the match to TRBD1 covers 10 bases. The J segment lost 4 bases and the V segment lost 3 bases, leaving 3 bases of the junction unmatched. Germline-derived CDR1 and CDR2 are SGHTA and FQGNSA. The CDR3 has 14 amino acids. The CDR3 here is CASSFPGQGYEQYF. For the CDR3, the DNA is TGTGCCAGCAGCTTCCCGGGACAGGGGTACGAGCAGTACTTC.

The J gene is TRBJ2-5, the V gene TRBV7-7; 10 nucleotides agree with TRBD1. The CDR3 sequence is 15 residues long. Trimming took 5 bases from V and 4 from J; bases not matched to a gene: 7. Per germline, CDR1 SSHAT and CDR2 FNYEAQ (reference sequence). The CDR3 is CASSPPGQGTETQYF. Written as DNA, the CDR3 is TGTGCCAGCAGCCCCCCGGGACAGGGGACAGAGACCCAGTACTTC. Complete variable domain (other parts from reference TRBV7-7 and TRBJ2-5): GAGVSQSPRYKVTKRGQDVTLRCDPISSHATLYWYQQALGQGPEFLTYFNYEAQPDKSGLPSDRFSAERPEGSISTLTIQRTEQRDSAMYRCASSPPGQGTETQYFGPGTRLLVL.

This rearrangement joins TRBV20-1 to TRBJ1-6; D gene unclear. The V and J ends lost 1 base and 6 bases respectively, with 7 bases between them. CDR3 size: 13 residues. Germline CDR1 DFQATT, CDR2 SNEGSKA (reference sequence). CDR3 residues: CSARVNINSPLHF. The DNA for the CDR3 is TGCAGTGCTAGAGTAAATATTAATTCACCCCTCCACTTT.

The V call is TRBV7-8, the J call TRBJ2-3; either TRBD1 or TRBD2 may supply D (5 bases each). This CDR3 is built from 14 residues. Per the germline V gene, CDR1 is SGHVS and CDR2 is FQNEAQ. The V end was cut by 3 bases, the J end by 2 bases, with 9 bases between. Written as DNA, the CDR3 is TGTGCCAGCAGCTTTCAGGGACCCACAGATACGCAGTATTTT. Its translation is CASSFQGPTDTQYF.

This clonotype has a count of ten or more. This chain joins TRBV7-8 and TRBJ2-7; a weak D match, TRBD1 (6 bases). V lost 0 bases and J 4 bases, leaving 7 bases between the germline ends. Germline V gene data show CDR1 as SGHVS and CDR2 as FQNEAQ. The CDR3 is made up of 13 amino acids. CDR3 amino acids: CASSLAQGYEQYF. CDR3 bases: TGTGCCAGCAGCTTAGCACAGGGTTACGAGCAGTACTTC. Together with reference TRBV7-8 and TRBJ2-7, the CDR3 gives the full variable domain: GAGVSQSPRYKVAKRGQDVALRCDPISGHVSLFWYQQALGQGPEFLTYFQNEAQLDKSGLPSDRFFAERPEGSVSTLKIQRTQQEDSAVYLCASSLAQGYEQYFGPGTRLTVT.

The chain employs TRBV18 and TRBJ1-6; 9 nucleotides align to TRBD1. Germline V gene lookup returns CDR1 KGHSH and CDR2 LQKENI. The CDR3 is 15 residues long. V trimming: 6 bases; J trimming: 6 bases; junction bases outside the gene matches: 6. Written as DNA, the CDR3 is TGTGCCAGCTCGACCGGGACAGGGCGTAATTCACCCCTCCACTTT. As protein: CASSTGTGRNSPLHF.

The V call is TRBV11-1, the J call TRBJ2-1, with D perhaps TRBD1 or TRBD2 (6 bases each). This CDR3 is built from 18 residues. From germline, CDR1 is SGHAT and CDR2 FQDESV (reference sequence). V was trimmed by 6 bases and J by 4 bases, leaving 25 bases between them. The CDR3 bases are TGTGCCAGCAGGTACAGGGCGGGGTCGTACGATACATACAATGAGCAGTTCTTC. It yields the protein CASRYRAGSYDTYNEQFF.

This clonotype was counted a few times. J is TRBJ1-3 and V is TRBV20-1; 7 nucleotides align to TRBD1. Germline V CDR1 and CDR2: DFQATT, SNEGSKA (reference sequence). The CDR3 runs 13 residues. V was pared by 7 bases and J by 0 bases, with 3 bases of the junction left unmatched. This chain's CDR3 is CSGDSNSGNTIYF. The CDR3 nucleotides read TGCAGTGGGGACAGCAACTCTGGAAACACCATATATTTT.

This clonotype came up many times. V is TRBV7-2 and J is TRBJ1-6; perhaps TRBD1 as D (5 bases). The CDR3 runs to 13 residues. V was clipped by 6 bases and J by 12 bases, with 15 bases between them. Germline lookup yields CDR1 SGHTA and CDR2 FQGNSA. The CDR3 coding sequence is TGTGCCAGCAGGCCAGGCAGGGAGCTACCCCTCCACTTT. Its translation is CASRPGRELPLHF.

The rearrangement joins TRBV2 to TRBJ1-1; a possible D gene is TRBD1 (5 bases). V dropped 9 bases and J dropped 5 bases, with 10 bases sitting between them. Germline V gene data show CDR1 as SNHLY and CDR2 as FYNNEI. The CDR3 has 11 residues. The CDR3 sequence is CASKGRTEAFF. The DNA for the CDR3 is TGTGCCAGTAAGGGGCGGACTGAAGCTTTCTTT. Filled out from reference TRBV2 and TRBJ1-1, the complete variable domain reads EPEVTQTPSHQVTQMGQEVILRCVPISNHLYFYWYRQILGQKVEFLVSFYNNEISEKSEIFDDQFSVERPDGSNFTLKIRSTKLEDSAMYFCASKGRTEAFFGQGTRLTVV.

Only a few counts were recorded for this clonotype. This chain joins TRBV4-1 and TRBJ1-4; TRBD1 might be the D (5 bases). The CDR3 sequence is 16 residues long. CDR1 and CDR2 (germline): MGHRA, YSYEKL. Trimming removed 2 bases from V and 5 bases from J, with 15 bases in between. CDR3 residues: CASSQLSGGWNEKLFF. The CDR3 DNA sequence: TGCGCCAGCAGCCAACTATCCGGGGGTTGGAATGAAAAACTGTTTTTT.

At least ten counts were recorded for this clonotype. The chain has TRBV7-9 and TRBJ2-7; either TRBD1 or TRBD2 may fit D (5 bases each). Per the germline V gene, CDR1 is SEHNR and CDR2 is FQNEAQ (reference sequence). This CDR3 spans 14 amino acids. The V and J ends lost 6 bases and 3 bases respectively, with 15 bases between them. The CDR3 DNA sequence: TGTGCCAGCAGTTCCGGGACGGGGAGCTACGAGCAGTACTTC. Its protein product is CASSSGTGSYEQYF.

The rearrangement uses TRBV7-2 and TRBJ2-7; D remains ambiguous. The CDR3 covers 13 residues. Germline CDR1 and CDR2: SGHTA and FQGNSA. Trimming pared 4 bases from V and 4 bases from J, leaving 11 bases between. Here the CDR3 DNA reads TGTGCCAGCAGCTGGAAATCGCGGTACGAGCAGTACTTC. The encoded protein is CASSWKSRYEQYF.

This clonotype was found many times. This sequence joins TRBV7-2 and TRBJ1-1, with D possibly matching TRBD1 (6 bases). Trimming removed 4 bases at V and 6 bases at J, with 12 bases between. CDR1 is SGHTA, CDR2 FQGNSA, per germline. The CDR3 loop spans 13 amino acids. The CDR3 sequence: CASSSNRVSEAFF. Here the CDR3 DNA reads TGTGCCAGCAGCTCAAACAGGGTATCTGAAGCTTTCTTT. Based on the CDR3 plus reference TRBV7-2 and TRBJ1-1, the full variable domain is GAGVSQSPSNKVTEKGKDVELRCDPISGHTALYWYRQSLGQGLEFLIYFQGNSAPDKSGLPSDRFSAERTGGSVSTLTIQRTQQEDSAVYLCASSSNRVSEAFFGQGTRLTVV.

For this clonotype: A much larger clone lies a single base off, so this may be a read error. Because the CDR3 is missing its conserved closing phenylalanine or tryptophan, this is likely a read error. V gene TRBV9 combines with J gene TRBJ2-5; 7 bases match TRBD1. CDR1 and CDR2 from the germline V gene are SGDLS and YYNGEE. CDR3 size: 15 residues. The junction had 6 bases not matched to a gene; V was cut back by 0 bases and J by 4 bases. The CDR3 sequence: CASSVGQGVGETQYS. The CDR3, as DNA: TGTGCCAGCAGCGTAGGGCAGGGGGTCGGAGAGACCCAGTACTCC.